This passage covers 2 T cell receptor beta chains from one sample sequenced in a study of memory CD4+ T cells and cytomegalovirus serostatus. Single viable CD3+CD4+CD8-CD45RO+ cells were sorted as the memory CD4+ T cells. Some clones are missing from TCRdb's copy, which holds only in-frame ones; the method was immunoSEQ multiplex PCR. The sample yields tens of thousands of clones, over 70% seen once. The sequenced sample consisted of memory CD4+ T cells from blood. All receptors come from an adult in good health and CMV-seropositive.

J is TRBJ2-3 and V is TRBV19; D may be TRBD1 or TRBD2 (5 bases each). Germline values: CDR1 LNHDA, CDR2 SQIVND (reference sequence). The CDR3 is 16 residues long. V was clipped by 5 bases and J by 2 bases, with 17 bases between them. Here the CDR3 reads CASSEGLRGHTDTQYF. In DNA, the CDR3 is TGTGCCAGTAGTGAGGGGTTGAGGGGCCACACAGATACGCAGTATTTT.

V gene TRBV7-3 combines with J gene TRBJ2-3; 10 positions match TRBD2. The V gene end was trimmed by 1 base and the J gene end by 9 bases; junction bases not matched to a gene: 7. The CDR3 is made up of 15 amino acids. Germline CDR1 SGHTA, CDR2 FQGTGA. In DNA, the CDR3 is TGTGCCAGCAGCTTAATGGGCAAGCGGGAGGGGACGCAGTATTTT. It encodes CASSLMGKREGTQYF.